This section outlines one T cell receptor beta chain sequence together with its context. Its cognate antigen is unknown. The junction differs from germline at one of its ends, possibly a read error. Primers: 60 Vbeta forward and 13 Jbeta reverse. Produced via immunoSEQ multiplex PCR; TCRdb's table is partial and in-frame only. This sample carries some 130,000 clones, approximately 80% of them seen once, and the ten largest clones take over 1%. The data are from a study of cytomegalovirus exposure and HLA in healthy donors. Study-level results: Within a later analysis, the majority of CMV-associated TCR beta chains appeared HLA-restricted. Likely technical artifact: a cluster of highly shared sequence variants. In a later analysis, TCR beta V- and J-gene trimming was associated with a missense DCLRE1C variant.

Looked up from germline, CDR1 is MGHRA and CDR2 is YSYEKL. This CDR3 is built from 14 residues. The sample was PBMCs. The source of this sequence is a human donor in good health. The chain joins TRBV4-1 to TRBJ2-7, with 9 bases matching TRBD1. The CDR3 sequence: CASSPGQGFHEQYF. The DNA of the CDR3 is TGTGCCAGCAGCCCGGGACAGGGTTTCCACGAGCAGTACTTC.